These T cell receptor beta chains were read from a single sample in a study of T-cell reconstitution after alpha-beta-depleted transplantation in children. One entry per CDR3 protein, called by TCRdb with MiXCR from the PCR reads. In the table there are 200,000 to 250,000 distinct CDR3 sequences, about 9.2% of which are singletons. The material sequenced was PBMCs from the stem cell graft donor, taken from the stem cell graft. These receptors originate from a human donor who donated a stem cell graft to a child with acute lymphoblastic leukemia. Each CDR3 is given with its conserved first and last residue. A D gene is named only where the DNA matches it firmly. Only part of the rows carry a size: once, few, many, or a class if the clone is expanded.

. TRBJ2-3 TRBV10-2 few CASSDPNGLTDTQYF TGCGCCAGCAGTGACCCGAACGGCCTCACAGATACGCAGTATTTT
. TRBJ2-3 TRBV12-3/TRBV12-4 many CASSLRSTDTQYF TGTGCCAGCAGTTTGAGGAGCACAGATACGCAGTATTTT
TRBD1 TRBJ1-6 TRBV27 many CASSLKDRGHSPLHF TGTGCCAGCAGTCTGAAAGACAGGGGACATTCACCCCTCCACTTT
. TRBJ1-1 TRBV29-1 many CSVEVSLNTEAFF TGCAGCGTTGAAGTATCCCTGAACACTGAAGCTTTCTTT
. TRBJ1-5 TRBV12-3/TRBV12-4 many CASSFTGSNQPQHF TGTGCCAGCAGTTTTACAGGGTCTAATCAGCCCCAGCATTTT
TRBD1 TRBJ2-1 TRBV5-1 many CASREGGQPYNEQFF TGCGCCAGCAGAGAAGGGGGACAGCCCTACAATGAGCAGTTCTTC
. TRBJ2-1 TRBV6-1 many CASSTRGSYNEQFF TGTGCCAGCAGCACCCGGGGCTCCTACAATGAGCAGTTCTTC
. TRBJ1-5 TRBV24-1 many CATTNARENSNQPQHF TGTGCCACCACCAATGCCAGGGAGAATAGCAATCAGCCCCAGCATTTT
. TRBJ1-1 TRBV5-1 . CASSLVKMDTEAFF TGCGCCAGCAGCTTGGTCAAGATGGACACTGAAGCTTTCTTT
TRBD1 TRBJ1-5 TRBV5-1 many CASSLGTDSNQPQHF TGCGCCAGCAGTCTGGGGACAGACAGCAATCAGCCCCAGCATTTT
TRBD1 TRBJ1-3 TRBV29-1 many CATGGTGNTIYF TGCGCGACAGGGGGCACTGGAAACACCATATATTTT
TRBD1 TRBJ2-2 TRBV12-3/TRBV12-4 . CASSWGQLSNIGELFF TGTGCCAGCAGTTGGGGACAGCTTTCGAACATCGGGGAGCTGTTTTTT
. TRBJ2-7 TRBV6-1 . CASSPNGGENYEQYF TGTGCCAGCAGTCCAAATGGGGGCGAGAACTACGAGCAGTACTTC
TRBD1 TRBJ1-4 TRBV29-1 many CSVYWTGLEKLFF TGCAGCGTCTATTGGACAGGTCTAGAAAAACTGTTTTTT
TRBD1 TRBJ1-2 TRBV6-1 many CASSVTGLYGYTF TGTGCCAGCAGTGTGACAGGGCTCTATGGCTACACCTTC
TRBD1 TRBJ2-1 TRBV5-1 many CASSLGQGRVNEQFF TGCGCCAGCAGCCTCGGACAGGGTCGGGTCAATGAGCAGTTCTTC
TRBD1 TRBJ2-7 TRBV6-2/TRBV6-3 . CASSYSGTAYEQYF TGTGCCAGCAGTTACTCTGGGACAGCCTACGAGCAGTACTTC
. TRBJ1-6 TRBV5-1 few CASSSTTGMGSPLHF TGCGCCAGCAGCTCGACGACAGGAATGGGTTCACCCCTCCACTTT
. TRBJ2-5 TRBV18 . CASSYGSRETQYF TGTGCCAGCTCATACGGGAGCAGGGAGACCCAGTACTTC
. TRBJ2-5 TRBV7-2 . CASNSGRETQYF TGTGCCAGCAACTCGGGGAGGGAGACCCAGTACTTC
. TRBJ2-2 TRBV7-7 few CASSLALAGTNTGELFF TGTGCCAGCAGCTTAGCGCTCGCGGGGACGAACACCGGGGAGCTGTTTTTT
. TRBJ1-2 TRBV6-2/TRBV6-3 many CASSSIGTSNYGYTF TGTGCCAGCAGTTCGATCGGGACCAGTAACTATGGCTACACCTTC
TRBD1 TRBJ1-5 TRBV6-1 few CASSRTGGQLGNQPQHF TGTGCCAGCAGCCGGACAGGGGGCCAGCTGGGCAATCAGCCCCAGCATTTT
. TRBJ1-6 TRBV20-1 many CSARDRQGISNSPLHF TGCAGTGCTAGAGATCGGCAGGGAATAAGTAATTCACCCCTCCACTTT
. TRBJ1-1 TRBV5-5 many CASRPQGVEAFF TGTGCCAGCAGGCCACAGGGAGTTGAAGCTTTCTTT
. TRBJ1-2 TRBV28 . CASSPNPRAAYGYTF TGTGCCAGCAGTCCAAACCCCAGGGCAGCCTATGGCTACACCTTC
. TRBJ2-6 TRBV3-1 many CASSQDFGGSGANVLTF TGTGCCAGCAGCCAAGATTTCGGGGGCTCTGGGGCCAACGTCCTGACTTTC
TRBD2 TRBJ2-7 TRBV4-1 . CASSQDPASGGGYEQYF TGCGCCAGCAGCCAAGATCCCGCTAGCGGGGGGGGATACGAGCAGTACTTC
TRBD1 TRBJ2-1 TRBV6-2/TRBV6-3 once CASSYGGTGLNEQFF TGTGCCAGCAGTTACGGGGGGACAGGGCTGAATGAGCAGTTCTTC
. TRBJ2-1 TRBV5-1 . CASSGGGTYNEQFF TGCGCCAGCAGCGGAGGGGGGACTTACAATGAGCAGTTCTTC
. TRBJ2-3 TRBV5-6 many CASSFSSAGTDTQYF TGTGCCAGCAGCTTCTCTAGCGCTGGCACAGATACGCAGTATTTT
. TRBJ2-1 TRBV15 . CATSRDPHNEQFF TGTGCCACCAGCAGAGATCCCCACAATGAGCAGTTCTTC
. TRBJ2-5 TRBV20-1 . CSARDPRPGALGTQETQYF TGCAGTGCTAGAGATCCGCGGCCCGGGGCTCTGGGCACACAAGAGACCCAGTACTTC
. TRBJ1-1 TRBV2 . CASSVLDSQGGTEAFF TGTGCCAGCAGTGTCCTGGACAGTCAAGGAGGGACTGAAGCTTTCTTT
. TRBJ1-4 TRBV12-3/TRBV12-4 few CASSLMGEKLFF TGTGCCAGCAGTTTAATGGGAGAAAAACTGTTTTTT
TRBD1 TRBJ2-7 TRBV12-3/TRBV12-4 . CASSLFAGGDEQYF TGTGCCAGCAGTTTATTTGCAGGGGGCGACGAGCAGTACTTC
TRBD2 TRBJ2-3 TRBV20-1 many CSARVAGSRDTQYF TGCAGTGCTAGGGTAGCGGGGAGTCGGGATACGCAGTATTTT
TRBD1 TRBJ2-2 TRBV5-1 many CASSRQGDGELFF TGCGCCAGCAGTCGACAGGGGGACGGGGAGCTGTTTTTT
TRBD2 TRBJ2-5 TRBV29-1 many CSVAWVAGEMSQETQYF TGCAGCGTTGCGTGGGTAGCGGGGGAAATGAGCCAAGAGACCCAGTACTTC
TRBD1 TRBJ2-7 TRBV7-9 many CASSSGTGGHEQYF TGTGCCAGCAGTTCGGGGACAGGGGGCCACGAGCAGTACTTC
. TRBJ2-1 TRBV5-1 many CASSLLVSSYNEQFF TGCGCCAGCAGCTTGTTGGTCAGCTCCTACAATGAGCAGTTCTTC